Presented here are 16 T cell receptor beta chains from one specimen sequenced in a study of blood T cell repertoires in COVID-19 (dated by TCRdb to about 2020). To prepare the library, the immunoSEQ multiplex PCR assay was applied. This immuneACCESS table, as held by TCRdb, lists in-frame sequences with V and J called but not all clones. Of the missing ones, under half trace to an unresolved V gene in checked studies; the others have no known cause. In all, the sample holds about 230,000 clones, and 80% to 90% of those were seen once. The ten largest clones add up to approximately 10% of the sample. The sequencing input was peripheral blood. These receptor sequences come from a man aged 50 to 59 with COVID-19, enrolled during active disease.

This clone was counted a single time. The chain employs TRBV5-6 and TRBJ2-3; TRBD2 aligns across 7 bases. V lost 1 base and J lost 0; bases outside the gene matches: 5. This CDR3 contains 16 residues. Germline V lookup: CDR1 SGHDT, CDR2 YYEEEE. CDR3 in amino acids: CASSLFAGESTDTQYF. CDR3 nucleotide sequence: TGTGCCAGCAGCTTGTTTGCGGGGGAGAGCACAGATACGCAGTATTTT.

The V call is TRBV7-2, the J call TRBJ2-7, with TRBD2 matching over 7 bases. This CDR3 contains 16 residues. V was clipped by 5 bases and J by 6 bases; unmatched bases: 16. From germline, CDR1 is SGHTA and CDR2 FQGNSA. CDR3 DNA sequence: TGTGCCAGCAGCGGCGCGGGGGAACCGGATGTACTCGAGCAGTACTTC. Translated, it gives CASSGAGEPDVLEQYF.

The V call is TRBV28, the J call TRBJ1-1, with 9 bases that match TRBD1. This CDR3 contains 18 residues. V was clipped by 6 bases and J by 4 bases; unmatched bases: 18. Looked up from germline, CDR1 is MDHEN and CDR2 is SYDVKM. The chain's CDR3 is CASSPQGTGIGFSTEAFF. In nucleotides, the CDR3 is TGTGCCAGCAGCCCCCAGGGGACAGGGATCGGTTTTAGCACTGAAGCTTTCTTT.

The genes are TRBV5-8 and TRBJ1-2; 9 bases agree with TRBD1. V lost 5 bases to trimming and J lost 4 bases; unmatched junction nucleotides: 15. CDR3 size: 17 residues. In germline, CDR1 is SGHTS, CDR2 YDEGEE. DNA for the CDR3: TGTGCCAGCAGGCCCACGGGACAGGGTGGGGACGGCTATGGCTACACCTTC. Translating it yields CASRPTGQGGDGYGYTF.

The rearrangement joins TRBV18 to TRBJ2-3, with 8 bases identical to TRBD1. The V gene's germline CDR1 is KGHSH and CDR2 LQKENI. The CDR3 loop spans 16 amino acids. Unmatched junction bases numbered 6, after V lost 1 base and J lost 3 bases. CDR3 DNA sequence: TGTGCCAGCTCACCACAGACAGGGGCGAGGACAGATACGCAGTATTTT. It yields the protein CASSPQTGARTDTQYF.

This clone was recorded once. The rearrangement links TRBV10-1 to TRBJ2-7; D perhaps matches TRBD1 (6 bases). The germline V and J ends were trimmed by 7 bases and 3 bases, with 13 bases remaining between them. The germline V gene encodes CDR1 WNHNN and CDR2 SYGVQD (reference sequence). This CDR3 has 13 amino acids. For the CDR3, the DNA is TGCGCCAGCAATTCGGGACAAGGCTACGAGCAGTACTTC. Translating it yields CASNSGQGYEQYF.

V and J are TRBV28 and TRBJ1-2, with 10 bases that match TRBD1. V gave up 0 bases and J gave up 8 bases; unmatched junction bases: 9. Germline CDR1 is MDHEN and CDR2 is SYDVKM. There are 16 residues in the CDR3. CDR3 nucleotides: TGTGCCAGCAGTTTATGGGAAGTGACAGGGGGCTTAGGCTACACCTTC. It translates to CASSLWEVTGGLGYTF.

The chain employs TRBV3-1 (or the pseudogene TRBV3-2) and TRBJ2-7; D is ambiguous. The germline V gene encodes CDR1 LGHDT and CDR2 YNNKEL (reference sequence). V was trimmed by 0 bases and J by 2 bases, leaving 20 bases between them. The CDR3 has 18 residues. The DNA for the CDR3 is TGTGCCAGCAGCCAAGATCCGAGTGCTGCCCGTATTACCTACGAGCAGTACTTC. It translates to CASSQDPSAARITYEQYF.

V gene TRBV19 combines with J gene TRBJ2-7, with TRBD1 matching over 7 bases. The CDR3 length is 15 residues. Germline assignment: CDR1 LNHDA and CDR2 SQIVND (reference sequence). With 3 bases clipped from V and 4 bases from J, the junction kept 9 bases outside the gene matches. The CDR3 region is CASSIAKAGGYEQYF. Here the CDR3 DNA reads TGTGCCAGTAGTATTGCGAAGGCAGGGGGTTACGAGCAGTACTTC.

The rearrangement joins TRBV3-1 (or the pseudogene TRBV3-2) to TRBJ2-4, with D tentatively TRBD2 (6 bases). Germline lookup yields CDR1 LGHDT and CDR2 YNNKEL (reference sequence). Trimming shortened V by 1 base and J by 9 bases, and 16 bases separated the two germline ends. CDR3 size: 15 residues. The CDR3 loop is CASSQGGTGTGIQYF. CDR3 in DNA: TGTGCCAGCAGCCAAGGGGGGACTGGTACGGGCATTCAGTACTTC.

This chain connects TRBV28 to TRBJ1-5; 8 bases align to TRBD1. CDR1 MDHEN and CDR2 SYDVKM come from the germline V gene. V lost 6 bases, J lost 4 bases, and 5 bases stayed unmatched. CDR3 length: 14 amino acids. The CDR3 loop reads CASRKTGGNQPQHF. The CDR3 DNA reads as TGTGCCAGCAGGAAAACAGGGGGAAATCAGCCCCAGCATTTT.

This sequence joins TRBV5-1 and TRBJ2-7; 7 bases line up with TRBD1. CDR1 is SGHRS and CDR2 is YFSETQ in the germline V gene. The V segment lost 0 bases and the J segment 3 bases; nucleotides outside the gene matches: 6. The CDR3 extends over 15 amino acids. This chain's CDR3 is CASSLETGLFYEQYF. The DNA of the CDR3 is TGCGCCAGCAGCTTGGAGACAGGGTTGTTCTACGAGCAGTACTTC.

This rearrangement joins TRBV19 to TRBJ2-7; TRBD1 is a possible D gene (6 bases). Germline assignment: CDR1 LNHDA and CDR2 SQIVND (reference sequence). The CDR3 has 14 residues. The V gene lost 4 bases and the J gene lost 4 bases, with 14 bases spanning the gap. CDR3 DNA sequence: TGTGCCAGTAGTACCTTCGGACAGAAATACGAGCAGTACTTC. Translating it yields CASSTFGQKYEQYF. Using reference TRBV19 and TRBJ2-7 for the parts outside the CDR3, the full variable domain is DGGITQSPKYLFRKEGQNVTLSCEQNLNHDAMYWYRQDPGQGLRLIYYSQIVNDFQKGDIAEGYSVSREKKESFPLTVTSAQKNPTAFYLCASSTFGQKYEQYFGPGTRLTVT.

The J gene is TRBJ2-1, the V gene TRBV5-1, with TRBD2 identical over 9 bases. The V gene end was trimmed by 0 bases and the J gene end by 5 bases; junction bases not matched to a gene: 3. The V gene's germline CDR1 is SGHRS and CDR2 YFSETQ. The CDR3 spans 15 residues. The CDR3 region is CASSLDLAGNNEQFF. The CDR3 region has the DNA TGCGCCAGCAGCTTGGATCTAGCGGGAAACAATGAGCAGTTCTTC.

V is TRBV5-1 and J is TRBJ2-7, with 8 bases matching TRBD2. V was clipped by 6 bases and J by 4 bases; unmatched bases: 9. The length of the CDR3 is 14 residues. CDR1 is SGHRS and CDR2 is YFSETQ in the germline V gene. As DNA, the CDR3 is TGCGCCAGCACCCTAAGCGGGAGTCGGTACGAGCAGTACTTC. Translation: CASTLSGSRYEQYF.

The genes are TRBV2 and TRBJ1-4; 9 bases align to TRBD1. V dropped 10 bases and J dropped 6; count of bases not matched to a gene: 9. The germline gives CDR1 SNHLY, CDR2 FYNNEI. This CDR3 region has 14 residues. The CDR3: CAIIHRGRDEKLFF. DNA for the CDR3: TGTGCCATCATACACAGGGGGCGCGATGAAAAACTGTTTTTT.